The 6 T cell receptor beta chains given below trace back to one sample, sequenced in a study of identifying expanded T cells in peripheral blood. The repertoire was sequenced with immunoSEQ multiplex PCR; TCRdb's copy has only in-frame clones and lacks some. The sample gives 100,000 to 150,000 clones, roughly 84% of which show up once; around 3.3% is in the top ten. Sequenced sample: blood. All receptors derive from a person aged 18 to 69 in good health.

The chain couples TRBV5-1 to TRBJ1-4; D unclear. The CDR3 covers 14 residues. Germline V gene lookup returns CDR1 SGHRS and CDR2 YFSETQ. Trimming took 2 bases from V and 8 from J, leaving 13 bases between them. Here the CDR3 DNA reads TGCGCCAGCAGCTTAGACCAGTCGGGGGAAAAACTGTTTTTT. This sequence encodes CASSLDQSGEKLFF.

The chain has TRBV7-9 and TRBJ1-1; D may be TRBD1 (6 bases). V lost 3 bases to trimming and J lost 12 bases, with 14 bases between them. Germline CDR1 and CDR2: SEHNR and FQNEAQ (reference sequence). CDR3 length equals 12 residues. The CDR3 DNA reads TGTGCCAGCAGCTTTAGGGGGGCGCCGACTTTCTTT. It codes for CASSFRGAPTFF.

The chain couples TRBV29-1 to TRBJ1-3, with D perhaps TRBD1 (5 bases). Between the trimmed V and J ends, which lost 4 bases and 0 bases, there was a span of 10 bases. From germline, CDR1 is SQVTM and CDR2 ANQGSEA. CDR3 size: 14 residues. The CDR3 loop reads CSVGGGASGNTIYF. CDR3 in DNA: TGCAGCGTTGGGGGGGGTGCCTCTGGAAACACCATATATTTT. Using reference TRBV29-1 and TRBJ1-3 for the parts outside the CDR3, the full variable domain is SAVISQKPSRDICQRGTSLTIQCQVDSQVTMMFWYRQQPGQSLTLIATANQGSEATYESGFVIDKFPISRPNLTFSTLTVSNMSPEDSSIYLCSVGGGASGNTIYFGEGSWLTVV.

This rearrangement joins TRBV18 to TRBJ1-6; unclear D gene. The V gene lost 5 bases and the J gene lost 9 bases, with 8 bases spanning the gap. CDR3 length equals 12 residues. CDR1 and CDR2 (germline): KGHSH, LQKENI. Here the CDR3 DNA reads TGTGCCAGCTCAGGTTTGGGTTCACCCCTCCACTTT. Its protein product is CASSGLGSPLHF. The full variable domain, completed using reference TRBV18 and TRBJ1-6, is NAGVMQNPRHLVRRRGQEARLRCSPMKGHSHVYWYRQLPEEGLKFMVYLQKENIIDESGMPKERFSAEFPKEGPSILRIQQVVRGDSAAYFCASSGLGSPLHFGNGTRLTVT.

V and J are TRBV5-7 and TRBJ1-6; D is undetermined. TRBV5-7 counts as an open reading frame of uncertain function. The CDR3 length is 14 residues. Deletions cut 2 bases from V and 6 bases from J, with 9 bases between. This chain's CDR3 is CASSLFDFNSPLHF. Written as DNA, the CDR3 is TGTGCCAGCAGCTTATTCGACTTTAATTCACCCCTCCACTTT.

This chain connects TRBV6-6 to TRBJ1-2; 9 bases are shared with TRBD1. With V trimmed by 6 bases and J by 3 bases, 5 bases remained unmatched. The CDR3 totals 14 residues. Germline CDR1 reads MNHNY; CDR2 reads SVGAGI (reference sequence). The CDR3 here is CASRQQGADYGYTF. The CDR3 DNA is TGTGCCAGCAGACAACAGGGGGCTGACTATGGCTACACCTTC.